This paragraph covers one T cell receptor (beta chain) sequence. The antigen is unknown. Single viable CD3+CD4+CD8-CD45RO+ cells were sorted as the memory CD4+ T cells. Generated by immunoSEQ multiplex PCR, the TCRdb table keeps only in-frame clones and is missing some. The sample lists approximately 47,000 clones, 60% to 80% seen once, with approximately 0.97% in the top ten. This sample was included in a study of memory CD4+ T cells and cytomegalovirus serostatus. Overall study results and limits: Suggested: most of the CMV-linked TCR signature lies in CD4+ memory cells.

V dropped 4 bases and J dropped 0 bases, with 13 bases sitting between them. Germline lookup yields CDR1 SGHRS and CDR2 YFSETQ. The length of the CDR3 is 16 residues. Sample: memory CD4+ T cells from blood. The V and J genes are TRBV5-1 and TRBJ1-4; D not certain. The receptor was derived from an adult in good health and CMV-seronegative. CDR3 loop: CASSMASLATNEKLFF. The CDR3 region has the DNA TGCGCCAGCAGCATGGCTAGCCTTGCAACTAATGAAAAACTGTTTTTT.